These T cell receptor beta chains were read from a single sample in a study of T-cell memory formation after mild COVID-19. TCRdb re-called the 5' RACE reads with MiXCR, one entry per CDR3 protein. This sample has 250,000 to 300,000 distinct CDR3 sequences, with roughly 18% found just once. What was sequenced was PBMCs or a T cell subset sorted from them (not recorded which). These receptors came from a man aged 18 to 29 who had mild COVID-19 (a few samples of this study predate the infection). Cell type and time point are not known. The CDR3 runs from the conserved cysteine through the conserved F or W. D genes are given only for firm matches. The size of a clone is reported for some rows only, either as once, few or many, or as a class for expanded clones.

j_call cdr3_length d_call v_call clone_size cdr3_nt cdr3_aa
TRBJ2-5 17 TRBD1 TRBV7-2 few TGTGCCAGCAGCCACGCCCTCGGGACAGGGATCAGAGAGACCCAGTACTTC CASSHALGTGIRETQYF
TRBJ1-1 15 TRBD1 TRBV4-3 - TGCGCCAGCAGCCAAGACCCCCAGGGGGACTTTGAAGCTTTCTTT CASSQDPQGDFEAFF
TRBJ2-5 13 TRBD2 TRBV5-1 many TGCGCCAGCATTCCTAGCGGGTCGGAGACCCAGTACTTC CASIPSGSETQYF
TRBJ1-5 12 - TRBV2 - TGTGCCAGCAGGGGTAGAGATCAGCCCCAGCATTTT CASRGRDQPQHF
TRBJ1-6 14 - TRBV5-1 - TGCGCCAGCAGCTCAGCGGGGAATAATTCACCCCTCCACTTT CASSSAGNNSPLHF
TRBJ2-3 16 TRBD1 TRBV6-5 - TGTGCCAGCAGTTATGGGACAGGGGGAAGCACAGATACGCAGTATTTT CASSYGTGGSTDTQYF
TRBJ1-4 14 - TRBV5-1 - TGCGCCAGCAGCTTAGGCCATGGGGGGGAAAAACTGTTTTTT CASSLGHGGEKLFF
TRBJ1-5 15 - TRBV6-6 - TGTGCCAGCAGTTACGGGGGGGCAGGGAATCAGCCCCAGCATTTT CASSYGGAGNQPQHF
TRBJ2-1 15 - TRBV6-5 - TGTGCCAGCAGTAGTTCCGCATATACAACGGGTGAGCAGTTCTTC CASSSSAYTTGEQFF
TRBJ1-1 13 - TRBV12-3/TRBV12-4 few TGTGCCAGCAGTTTGACGGGGGAGCCTGAAGCTTTCTTT CASSLTGEPEAFF
TRBJ1-2 10 - TRBV19 - TGTGCCAGTAATCTGGATGGCTACACCTTC CASNLDGYTF
TRBJ1-2 16 - TRBV15 few TGTGCCACCAGCAGAGATCTCGTTGGGCAGAACTATGGCTACACCTTC CATSRDLVGQNYGYTF
TRBJ2-5 15 TRBD2 TRBV5-5 many TGTGCCAGCAGCCCCGCAGCGGGGCTTTGGGAGACCCAGTACTTC CASSPAAGLWETQYF
TRBJ2-3 10 - TRBV4-1 few TGCGCCAGCAGAGGGAGGTCCCTGTATTTT CASRGRSLYF
TRBJ1-5 14 - TRBV7-2 - TGTGCCAGCAGCGACTTTATGGGCAATCAGCCCCAGCATTTT CASSDFMGNQPQHF
TRBJ2-1 15 TRBD2 TRBV4-2 - TGTGCCAGCAGCCAAGATGTAGCGGGGAGGAATGAGCAGTTCTTC CASSQDVAGRNEQFF
TRBJ2-5 14 - TRBV15 - TGTGCCACCAGCAGAGATTCGGGGTTGGAGACCCAGTACTTC CATSRDSGLETQYF